These 24 T cell receptor beta chains were all obtained from the same sample, sequenced in a study of blood T cell repertoires in COVID-19. Clones were sequenced by immunoSEQ multiplex PCR, and TCRdb holds only the in-frame ones, with some missing. The sample has fewer than 300,000 clones; 85% to 90% are singletons. Source material: PBMCs or T cells enriched from blood (not recorded which). Receptor source: a man aged 35 to 55 who had recovered from COVID-19.

The rearrangement joins TRBV3-1 (or the pseudogene TRBV3-2) to TRBJ2-1; D may be TRBD1 (6 bases). Trimming removed 7 bases at V and 4 bases at J, with 17 bases between. CDR1 is LGHDT and CDR2 is YNNKEL in the germline V gene (reference sequence). This CDR3 is built from 15 residues. As DNA, the CDR3 is TGTGCCAGCACCCAGGATTACAGGGCTTACAATGAGCAGTTCTTC. Residues: CASTQDYRAYNEQFF.

The gene calls are TRBV19 and TRBJ1-2, with TRBD1 identical over 7 bases. From germline, CDR1 is LNHDA and CDR2 SQIVND (reference sequence). The CDR3 contains 13 residues. Trimming took 8 bases from V and 6 from J; bases not matched to a gene: 9. CDR3 region: CASRRVGGNGYTF. The CDR3 region has the DNA TGTGCCAGTCGACGGGTAGGGGGCAATGGCTACACCTTC. The full variable domain, with the rest looked up from reference TRBV19 and TRBJ1-2, is DGGITQSPKYLFRKEGQNVTLSCEQNLNHDAMYWYRQDPGQGLRLIYYSQIVNDFQKGDIAEGYSVSREKKESFPLTVTSAQKNPTAFYLCASRRVGGNGYTFGSGTRLTVV.

This sequence joins TRBV6-5 and TRBJ2-1; weak D call: TRBD1 (7 bases). The length of the CDR3 is 14 residues. V lost 8 bases, J lost 6 bases, and 17 bases lay in between. Germline V gene data show CDR1 as MNHEY and CDR2 as SVGAGI. For the CDR3, the DNA is TGTGCCAGCTACGCGGGACAGAGTTTCAATGAGCAGTTCTTC. Its protein is CASYAGQSFNEQFF.

The V and J genes are TRBV6-5 and TRBJ2-1, with D uncertain. Germline CDR1 is MNHEY and CDR2 is SVGAGI. V was cut by 2 bases and J by 8 bases, with 7 bases left in between. The CDR3 has 12 amino acids. CDR3 sequence reads: CASSYLGYEQFF. In nucleotides, the CDR3 is TGTGCCAGCAGTTACCTGGGCTATGAGCAGTTCTTC.

V usage is TRBV27 and J usage is TRBJ1-5, with 9 bases that match TRBD1. J was trimmed by 5 bases and V by 6 bases; bases with no gene match: 5. This CDR3 comprises 14 residues. Germline V gene lookup returns CDR1 MNHEY and CDR2 SMNVEV (reference sequence). The CDR3 region is CASRQQGADQPQHF. CDR3 DNA: TGTGCCAGCAGACAACAGGGGGCGGATCAGCCCCAGCATTTT.

This clone was counted a single time. V usage is TRBV6-1 and J usage is TRBJ2-2, with D unresolved. Germline CDR1 and CDR2: MNHNS and SASEGT. V lost 4 bases and J 4 bases, leaving 16 bases between the germline ends. This CDR3 region has 16 residues. The CDR3: CASSGATTRGTGELFF. In DNA, the CDR3 is TGTGCCAGCAGTGGGGCGACGACACGTGGCACCGGGGAGCTGTTTTTT.

J is TRBJ1-1 and V is TRBV2, with a tentative D call TRBD1 (5 bases). Trimming stripped 1 base from V and 1 base from J, with 16 bases between. The CDR3 runs 17 residues. Germline V gene sequence: CDR1 SNHLY, CDR2 FYNNEI. CDR3 sequence reads: CASSEEAGTIKNTEAFF. CDR3 DNA sequence: TGTGCCAGCAGTGAAGAGGCAGGGACTATCAAGAACACTGAAGCTTTCTTT.

The chain recombines TRBV2 with TRBJ1-4, with D perhaps matching TRBD1 (5 bases). V was clipped by 6 bases and J by 5 bases, with 13 bases between them. This CDR3 spans 14 amino acids. The germline V gene has CDR1 SNHLY and CDR2 FYNNEI. The CDR3 bases are TGTGCCAGCAGCCTAGGAGGGACGAATGAAAAACTGTTTTTT. This encodes CASSLGGTNEKLFF.

This chain links TRBV3-1 (or the pseudogene TRBV3-2) with TRBJ1-1; D is perhaps TRBD1 (5 bases). Germline CDR1 and CDR2: LGHDT and YNNKEL (reference sequence). The ends were cut back, 4 bases at V and 3 bases at J, with 12 bases in the middle. This CDR3 is 14 amino acids long. The CDR3 sequence: CASSLYQGDTEAFF. The CDR3 DNA sequence: TGTGCCAGCAGCCTATACCAAGGGGACACTGAAGCTTTCTTT.

Points on this clone: This sample also contains other DNA sequences that code for the same CDR3. This chain uses TRBV4-3 with TRBJ1-1, with D perhaps matching TRBD1 (5 bases). Germline loops: CDR1 LGHNA, CDR2 YSLEER. CDR3 length equals 14 residues. Trimming took off 2 bases at V and 4 bases at J, with 11 bases between the two ends. DNA for the CDR3: TGCGCCAGCAGCCAAAGTCAGGGATCCACTGAAGCTTTCTTT. It yields the protein CASSQSQGSTEAFF.

The chain carries TRBV13 and TRBJ2-3; 11 nucleotides align to TRBD2. CDR1 is PRHDT, CDR2 FYEKMQ, per germline (reference sequence). The V and J ends lost 5 bases and 0 bases, in that order; junction bases with no gene match: 4. This CDR3 region has 16 residues. The CDR3 DNA reads TGTGCCAGCAGCACCCGGACTAGCGGGAGCACAGATACGCAGTATTTT. Protein: CASSTRTSGSTDTQYF.

The chain couples TRBV28 to TRBJ2-6; 9 bases fit TRBD1. V was clipped by 6 bases and J by 3 bases; unmatched bases: 3. The CDR3 length is 15 residues. Per the germline V gene, CDR1 is MDHEN and CDR2 is SYDVKM. The CDR3 sequence is CASRGDRVGANVLTF. For the CDR3, the DNA is TGTGCCAGCAGGGGGGACAGGGTTGGGGCCAACGTCCTGACTTTC.

V and J are TRBV7-2 and TRBJ2-7, with 14 bases lining up with TRBD2. CDR3 length equals 15 residues. Per the germline V gene, CDR1 is SGHTA and CDR2 is FQGNSA. After removal of 5 bases from V and 6 bases from J, the junction contained 6 bases not matched to a gene. CDR3 in amino acids: CASSLGLAGGREQYF. DNA for the CDR3: TGTGCCAGCAGCCTAGGACTAGCGGGAGGTCGCGAGCAGTACTTC.

V is TRBV13 and J is TRBJ2-7; D unclear. Per germline, CDR1 PRHDT and CDR2 FYEKMQ (reference sequence). This CDR3 is built from 11 residues. V lost 2 bases, J lost 6 bases, and 5 bases lay in between. The CDR3 DNA reads TGTGCCAGCAGCTTACTTTCCGAGCAGTACTTC. Its protein product is CASSLLSEQYF. The complete variable domain, with remaining parts taken from reference TRBV13 and TRBJ2-7, reads AAGVIQSPRHLIKEKRETATLKCYPIPRHDTVYWYQQGPGQDPQFLISFYEKMQSDKGSIPDRFSAQQFSDYHSELNMSSLELGDSALYFCASSLLSEQYFGPGTRLTVT.

The chain couples TRBV19 to TRBJ1-5; D gene uncertain. CDR1 is LNHDA, CDR2 SQIVND, per germline (reference sequence). The CDR3 is 15 amino acids. With 2 bases removed from V and 0 bases from J, the gap between germline ends came to 8 bases. CDR3 in DNA: TGTGCCAGTAGTATAACGGTCCTTAGCAATCAGCCCCAGCATTTT. It yields the protein CASSITVLSNQPQHF.

The chain employs TRBV3-1 (or the pseudogene TRBV3-2) and TRBJ2-3, with D unclear. Trimming removed 1 base from V and 4 bases from J, with 15 bases in between. The CDR3 is made up of 16 amino acids. Germline V gives CDR1 LGHDT, CDR2 YNNKEL (reference sequence). CDR3 sequence reads: CASSQGYGLVADTQYF. CDR3 DNA sequence: TGTGCCAGCAGCCAAGGATACGGTCTAGTCGCAGATACGCAGTATTTT.

This chain connects TRBV27 to TRBJ2-7, with 7 nucleotides matching TRBD2. V lost 3 bases, J lost 5 bases, and 7 bases stayed unmatched. Per the germline V gene, CDR1 is MNHEY and CDR2 is SMNVEV (reference sequence). The CDR3 is 14 residues long. CDR3 DNA sequence: TGTGCCAGCAGTTTCAGCGGGACTCCCCACGAGCAGTACTTC. Protein product: CASSFSGTPHEQYF.

J is TRBJ1-1 and V is TRBV28, with D unclear. Trimming left V 7 bases short and J 3 bases short, with 12 bases between. The CDR3 is 13 amino acids. CDR1 is MDHEN, CDR2 SYDVKM, per germline. The DNA for the CDR3 is TGTGCCAGCACCCCCGGGGTTTACACTGAAGCTTTCTTT. As protein: CASTPGVYTEAFF.

The chain employs TRBV7-3 and TRBJ2-5, with D uncertain. This CDR3 is 13 amino acids long. The V end was cut by 5 bases, the J end by 5 bases, with 12 bases between. Germline loops: CDR1 SGHTA, CDR2 FQGTGA. CDR3 loop: CASSPTASETQYF. In DNA, the CDR3 is TGTGCCAGCAGCCCAACTGCATCGGAGACCCAGTACTTC. Using reference TRBV7-3 and TRBJ2-5 for the parts outside the CDR3, the full variable domain is GAGVSQTPSNKVTEKGKYVELRCDPISGHTALYWYRQSLGQGPEFLIYFQGTGAADDSGLPNDRFFAVRPEGSVSTLKIQRTERGDSAVYLCASSPTASETQYFGPGTRLLVL.

The table lists this clone with a count of one. The chain links TRBV11-3 to TRBJ2-7; 7 bases agree with TRBD1. CDR1 and CDR2 (germline): SGHNT, YENEEA. This CDR3 comprises 15 residues. The V segment lost 2 bases and the J segment 2 bases; nucleotides outside the gene matches: 6. In nucleotides, the CDR3 is TGTGCCAGCAGCTTACGGGGACAGAGCACCTACGAGCAGTACTTC. This codes for CASSLRGQSTYEQYF.

The chain combines TRBV7-8 with TRBJ1-1, with 10 bases aligning to TRBD1. The germline V gene encodes CDR1 SGHVS and CDR2 FQNEAQ. CDR3 size: 15 residues. The V and J ends lost 1 base and 5 bases, in that order; junction bases with no gene match: 4. CDR3 region: CASSLVGQGITEAFF. In nucleotides, the CDR3 is TGTGCCAGCAGCTTAGTGGGACAGGGGATAACTGAAGCTTTCTTT.

The CDR3 loop is CASSLGDRSTGELFF. The CDR3, as DNA: TGTGCCAGCTCCCTAGGGGATAGGAGCACCGGGGAGCTGTTTTTT. The genes are TRBV2 and TRBJ2-2, with D possibly matching TRBD1 (5 bases). Per germline, CDR1 SNHLY and CDR2 FYNNEI. V was pared by 8 bases and J by 4 bases, with 17 bases between. This CDR3 has 15 amino acids.

This clone was detected only once. This sequence joins TRBV7-2 and TRBJ2-3, with a possible D match to TRBD2 (6 bases). The CDR3 consists of 18 residues. V shed 2 bases and J shed 0 bases, with 18 bases lying between them. CDR1 is SGHTA and CDR2 is FQGNSA in the germline V gene. CDR3 in amino acids: CASSLQQTSYFSTDTQYF. CDR3 in DNA: TGTGCCAGCAGCTTACAACAGACTAGTTACTTTAGCACAGATACGCAGTATTTT.

The chain recombines TRBV27 with TRBJ1-1, with 7 bases matching TRBD1. This CDR3 is built from 14 residues. J lost 1 base, V lost 7 bases, and 6 bases had no gene match. CDR1 is MNHEY and CDR2 is SMNVEV in the germline V gene (reference sequence). CDR3 in DNA: TGTGCCAGCACCTCGAGGACAGGGAACACTGAAGCTTTCTTT. It yields the protein CASTSRTGNTEAFF.